This T cell receptor (beta chain) was recorded in a study of regulatory T cells in long-lasting Graves disease. Points from the study as a whole: Those with persistent Graves' had less TCR diversity than newly diagnosed patients. Gene preferences differed: TRBV28, TRBJ1-2, TRBJ2-5 in persistent cases. Fewer public clonotypes were shared by new patients (roughly 970) than by persistent patients (roughly 2,500).

In building TCR beta libraries, iRepertoire HTBI primers were used together with Arm-PCR of CDR3 regions. TCRdb recomputed calls from the multiplex PCR reads with MiXCR, one row per CDR3 protein. Among 300,000 to 500,000 distinct CDR3 sequences listed, around 21% were seen once. About this clonotype: Its cognate antigen is unknown.

This sample's time point: persistent/refractory GD, antithyroid drugs over 5 years with positive TRAb. Construction of the TCR library relied on RNA isolated from PBMCs. As collected, the peripheral blood samples measured approximately 10 milliliters each and went into EDTA tubes. The CDR3 contains 13 residues. Trimming took 5 bases from V and 3 from J; bases not matched to a gene: 3. Germline lookup yields CDR1 KGHSH and CDR2 LQKENI. The chain couples TRBV18 to TRBJ1-1; TRBD1 matches 7 bases. This sequence originates from a female donor with Graves disease. Sequencing used peripheral blood mononuclear cells (PBMCs), obtained when the disease was refractory, from a patient treated with antithyroid drugs. The chain's CDR3 is CASSAGGDTEAFF. CDR3 nucleotide sequence: TGTGCCAGCTCAGCAGGGGGGGACACTGAAGCTTTCTTT.